The entry that follows covers one TCR beta chain sequence. Its antigen is not identified. Donation came from healthy Caucasian individuals in Russia who were aged 6 to 90. This CDR3 has 13 amino acids. V lost 6 bases and J 0 bases, leaving 8 bases between the germline ends. The V gene's germline CDR1 is SGHTA and CDR2 FQGNSA. The sample comes from a study of blood T cells in healthy people across ages. Study-wide results and limits: Among long-lived donors, naive CD4+ cells were more numerous and diversity higher than in aged donors. Leaving the PBMCs unsorted stopped any conclusive comparison of naive versus antigen-experienced cells.

Combining a sample-barcoded 5' primer with a J-beta primer mix, a second PCR ran for roughly 6 to 12 cycles. Tagging of each cDNA molecule was performed by a template-switch adaptor with 12 random nucleotides. Via MiXCR, TCRdb re-called the 5' RACE reads, giving one row per CDR3 protein. The table shows roughly 570,000 distinct CDR3 sequences, with 25% to 30% occurring only once. The origin of this receptor is a woman aged 70-85 years in good health. The V and J genes are TRBV7-2 and TRBJ1-1, with D unclear. Material for sequencing was blood. Here the CDR3 DNA reads TGTGCCAGCAGTTCTTATATGAACACTGAAGCTTTCTTT. It specifies CASSSYMNTEAFF.